This T cell receptor (beta chain) originates from a study of memory CD4+ T cells and cytomegalovirus serostatus (dated by TCRdb to between 2018 and 2020). Notes on the research overall: The roughly 33 healthy Belgian adults in the cohort included 9 who were CMV seropositive and roughly 25 who were CMV seronegative. To replicate a published TCR-based CMV serostatus classifier, the researchers sequenced the CD4+ memory TCRbeta repertoires of a Belgian cohort whose cytomegalovirus serostatus was known.

The CDR3, from cysteine to phenylalanine, totals 17 residues. Only CDR3 DNA is held: 51 bases, read in frame from base 1. The germline V gene specifies LGHNA as CDR1 and YSLEER as CDR2. V is shortened by 4 bases, J by 4 bases, and the region joining them spans 20 bases. Single viable CD3+CD4+CD8-CD45RO+ cells were sorted as memory CD4+ T cells on a FACSAria II. CMV serostatus was assessed using a Roche Elecsys assay, by which serum IgG against CMV pp150, pp28, p38 and p52 was detected. Following thawing, total CD4+ T cells were enriched through positive selection using CD4 magnetic microbeads. Samples originated from another study that specifically interrogated the CD4+ T cell memory repertoire. Peripheral blood mononuclear cells were isolated and cryopreserved according to standard operating procedures, and serum was kept at -80 degrees C. The staining relied on CD3-PerCP (BW264/56), CD4-APC (RPA-T4), CD45RO-PE (UCHT1) and CD8-Pacific Orange (3B5) antibodies, and Sytox blue was used to exclude non-viable cells.

Details on this clone: What antigen it recognizes has not been identified. No much larger clone exists at a distance of one base, and base qualities are not known.

The Quick-DNA Microprep Kit was used to extract genomic DNA from the sorted cells. TCRbeta DNA was amplified with the immunoSEQ hsTCRbeta kit following the manufacturer's protocol. An Illumina MiSeq instrument was used to sequence the TCRbeta libraries. In the paper's pipeline: Once out-of-frame sequences had been removed, millions of distinct TCRbeta sequences were left, which works out to an average of roughly 70,000 per individual. Each individual was scored according to the count of more than 150 previously reported CMV-associated TCRbeta sequences and the total productive distinct TCRbeta count. A beta-binomial model was reimplemented in Python, and random forests from scikit-learn, run with default parameters, were trained on data from the US cohort. Classifier performance on the Belgian cohort was summarized as median AUC with percentile confidence intervals calculated over 10,000 bootstrap iterations. TCRdb carries this immuneACCESS record with in-frame sequences only. Its versions omit some clonotypes, under half of them owing to an unresolved V gene in the studies checked, with the rest unexplained. V and J calls and clone size are copied from that table; D and trimming were computed from the DNA. The sample table holds some 52,000 clones, of which just under 80% were seen once. 0.77% of the sample lies in the top ten.

Overall study outcomes, separate from this receptor: Only CD4+CD45RO+ memory cells were sequenced, in contrast to the original study, which included naive and memory CD4+ and CD8+ populations. For CMV serostatus prediction, a median bootstrapped AUC of 0.95 was reached with the original framework, and a median bootstrapped AUC of about 0.9 was reached with a US-trained random forest. The original-framework classifier achieved a median bootstrapped AUC of approximately 0.95 with a 95% CI of 0.76-1.00 on the Belgian cohort. The results were read as suggesting that the CMV-associated TCR signature is, for the most part, present in the CD4+ memory repertoire. Among the 160 or so previously reported CMV-associated TCRbeta sequences, approximately 70 showed up in the CD4+ memory repertoires, with each one found in between one and five individuals.

The TCR comes from an adult in good health and CMV-seronegative. Recombination connected TRBV4-3 to TRBJ2-1; TRBD2 might be the D gene, on 6 matching bases. Sequencing was performed on memory CD4+ T cells from blood. The nucleotides are TGCGCCAGCAGCCCGGGGGAAACGGGATGGCAGTACAATGAGCAGTTCTTC. This is translated as CASSPGETGWQYNEQFF.